The rows below give T cell receptor beta chains drawn from one sample of a study of beta chain features in type 1 diabetes. Produced via immunoSEQ multiplex PCR; TCRdb's table is partial and in-frame only. The sample carries about 160,000 clones, roughly 9.1% recorded once. The sequenced material came from central memory CD4+ T cells from blood. The source is a young woman in good health. CDR3s include the opening cysteine and the closing phenylalanine or tryptophan. The D gene is left open where the match is weak. Expanded clones are given a class, and other clones once, few, many or no size at all.

d_call	clone_size	v_call	j_call	cdr3_nt	cdr3_aa
NA	NA	TRBV5-4	TRBJ1-1	TGTGCCAGCAGTTTAGGCGGGGTGAACACTGAAGCTTTCTTT	CASSLGGVNTEAFF
TRBD2	few	TRBV11-2	TRBJ2-1	TGTGCCAGCAGCTTCAGACTAGCGGGAGCCGAGCAGTTCTTC	CASSFRLAGAEQFF
TRBD2	few	TRBV6-4	TRBJ2-5	TGTGCCAGCATCGAGACTAGCGGGGAACAAGAGACCCAGTACTTC	CASIETSGEQETQYF
NA	few	TRBV30	TRBJ1-4	TGTGCCTGGAGTGCCTATTCGAATGAAAAACTGTTTTTT	CAWSAYSNEKLFF
NA	few	TRBV30	TRBJ1-6	TGTGCCTGGAATAACGGGAACTCCTATAATTCACCCCTCCACTTT	CAWNNGNSYNSPLHF
TRBD1	few	TRBV5-4	TRBJ2-7	TGTGCCAGCAGCCCGACAGGGGCATCCTACGAGCAGTACTTC	CASSPTGASYEQYF
NA	few	TRBV18	TRBJ2-5	TGTGCCAGCTCACCACCGAACATCCAAGAGACCCAGTACTTC	CASSPPNIQETQYF
TRBD1	few	TRBV7-9	TRBJ1-2	TGTGCCAGCAGCTCCGGGACAGGGGTGGGCTACACCTTC	CASSSGTGVGYTF
NA	NA	TRBV5-1	TRBJ2-3	TGCGCCAGCAATTCCCAGGGAACAGATACGCAGTATTTT	CASNSQGTDTQYF
NA	NA	TRBV6-5	TRBJ1-2	TGTGCCAGCAGGCCGTCCAGGGAACGGGGGGAGGGCTACACCTTC	CASRPSRERGEGYTF
TRBD1	few	TRBV5-4	TRBJ1-2	TGTGCCAGCAGCTTGGTTGGACAGGGGGGCTATGGCTACACCTTC	CASSLVGQGGYGYTF
NA	NA	TRBV5-4	TRBJ2-5	TGTGCCAGCAGAGCGGACGGGGGATGGGAGACCCAGTACTTC	CASRADGGWETQYF
NA	NA	TRBV11-2	TRBJ2-3	TGTGCCAGCAGGAAGGGGGGGGTGTCAGATACGCAGTATTTT	CASRKGGVSDTQYF
NA	NA	TRBV18	TRBJ1-5	TGTGCCAGCTCAGGGGGGGCCTCTCAGGGGCAGCCCCAGCATTTT	CASSGGASQGQPQHF
TRBD2	few	TRBV7-6	TRBJ2-3	TGTGCCAGCAGCCGGCAGATAGCGGGGGCCGCACTCGATACGCAGTATTTT	CASSRQIAGAALDTQYF
TRBD1	NA	TRBV7-8	TRBJ2-1	TGTGCCAGCAGCTTAGGGGGACAGGGGGCGATCTACAATGAGCAGTTCTTC	CASSLGGQGAIYNEQFF
NA	few	TRBV10-3	TRBJ2-4	TGTGCCATCAGCCTGGGACATGGGGCAAACATTCAGTACTTC	CAISLGHGANIQYF
NA	few	TRBV2	TRBJ2-3	TGTGCCAGCAGCCCGGGACTTTCGAGCACAGATACGCAGTATTTT	CASSPGLSSTDTQYF
NA	many	TRBV30	TRBJ1-2	TGTGCCTGCGGGGAAGGCTATGGCTACACCTTC	CACGEGYGYTF
TRBD1	few	TRBV5-6	TRBJ2-5	TGTGCCAGCAGCTTGGCCGGGACAGGGGAAGAGACCCAGTACTTC	CASSLAGTGEETQYF
NA	NA	TRBV5-4	TRBJ2-1	TGTGCCAGCAGCTCAGACCGGGACTTCACCGGGCATGAGCAGTTCTTC	CASSSDRDFTGHEQFF
TRBD2	few	TRBV30	TRBJ2-1	TGTGCCTGGACTAGCGGGGGGGCCAGACGGTTCTTC	CAWTSGGARRFF
NA	NA	TRBV5-6	TRBJ1-1	TGTGCCAGCAGCTGGAACAGGGCGACTGAAGCTTTCTTT	CASSWNRATEAFF
NA	few	TRBV19	TRBJ1-2	TGTGCCAGTAGTGGGAAAACAGGATTAGCTAACTATGGCTACACCTTC	CASSGKTGLANYGYTF
NA	NA	TRBV6-5	TRBJ2-7	TGTGCCAGCAGTTACTCCGACAGGTGGGCCTACGAGCAGTACTTC	CASSYSDRWAYEQYF
NA	NA	TRBV9	TRBJ2-1	TGTGCCAGCAGCGAAAGCGTTACCTCCTACAATGAGCAGTTCTTC	CASSESVTSYNEQFF
TRBD2	NA	TRBV11-1	TRBJ2-7	TGTGCCAGCAGCTTAGCTCCTAGCGGAAGTTTCTACGAGCAGTACTTC	CASSLAPSGSFYEQYF
NA	few	TRBV29-1	TRBJ2-5	TGCAGCGTGGCCTACGGGACCCAGGGGGAGACCCAGTACTTC	CSVAYGTQGETQYF
NA	NA	TRBV5-1	TRBJ1-1	TGCGCCAGCAGCTTGTTACAGGGGAACACTGAAGCTTTCTTT	CASSLLQGNTEAFF
NA	NA	TRBV18	TRBJ1-6	TGTGCCAGCTCAGGACAGAGCTCCTATAATTCACCCCTCCACTTT	CASSGQSSYNSPLHF
TRBD2	NA	TRBV7-2	TRBJ2-7	TGTGCCAGCAGCCGCTCCGGGACTAGCGGGGACTACGAGCAGTACTTC	CASSRSGTSGDYEQYF
NA	NA	TRBV9	TRBJ2-1	TGTGCCAGCAGCGTAGGGGGGGATGTTAGGAATGAGCAGTTCTTC	CASSVGGDVRNEQFF
TRBD2	few	TRBV5-6	TRBJ2-3	TGTGCCAGCAGCCCCAGACCGGGGGGGAGCACAGATACGCAGTATTTT	CASSPRPGGSTDTQYF
TRBD1	NA	TRBV2	TRBJ1-2	TGTGCCAGCAGTGCCGAACAGGGGCGCCTTTATGGCTACACCTTC	CASSAEQGRLYGYTF
NA	few	TRBV7-2	TRBJ2-1	TGTGCCAGCAGCTTAACCGGAGGAGGATACAATGAGCAGTTCTTC	CASSLTGGGYNEQFF
NA	NA	TRBV19	TRBJ2-1	TGTGCCAGTAGTATTAATTCGGGAGCTCTTGAGCAGTTCTTC	CASSINSGALEQFF
NA	once	TRBV7-3	TRBJ1-1	TGTGCCAGCAGCTTAACGGGGGGATGGGACACTGAAGCTTTCTTT	CASSLTGGWDTEAFF
NA	NA	TRBV5-1	TRBJ2-5	TGCGCCAGCAGCTTGGACACTAGTGAAGAGACCCAGTACTTC	CASSLDTSEETQYF
TRBD1	NA	TRBV29-1	TRBJ2-7	TGCAGCGGGGGGGGACAGGGCTCCTACGAGCAGTACTTC	CSGGGQGSYEQYF
TRBD1	NA	TRBV2	TRBJ1-5	TGTGCCAGCAGTTGGACAGGGGAACAGCCCCAGCATTTT	CASSWTGEQPQHF
TRBD2	few	TRBV5-4	TRBJ2-3	TGTGCCAGCAGCTTGCGAGCGGGAGGGCCCACAGATACGCAGTATTTT	CASSLRAGGPTDTQYF
NA	few	TRBV9	TRBJ1-3	TGTGCCAGCAGCGAGATCGCAGCGGCCGGAAACACCATATATTTT	CASSEIAAAGNTIYF
NA	NA	TRBV2	TRBJ1-4	TGTGCCAGCAGTGGGGAGGGTGAAAAACTGTTTTTT	CASSGEGEKLFF
NA	few	TRBV6-5	TRBJ2-3	TGTGCCAGCAGTCCGACTAGGGGGGGAGATACGCAGTATTTT	CASSPTRGGDTQYF
TRBD2	few	TRBV7-9	TRBJ2-1	TGTGCCAGCTCCGGACTAGCGGGGGTTTTTGAGCAGTTCTTC	CASSGLAGVFEQFF
TRBD1	NA	TRBV7-8	TRBJ2-2	TGTGCCAGCAGCACCAGTTCAGGGGGCACCGGGGAGCTGTTTTTT	CASSTSSGGTGELFF
TRBD1	few	TRBV9	TRBJ1-2	TGTGCCAGCAGCGCCTACCCCGGGACAGGGGGACTCTACACCTTC	CASSAYPGTGGLYTF
TRBD1	NA	TRBV4-1	TRBJ1-2	TGTGCCAGCAGCCAAGGAGGGACAGGGCTAGCCTATGGCTACACCTTC	CASSQGGTGLAYGYTF